These T cell receptor beta chains were read from a single sample in a study of shared clonotypes between healthy human individuals. Repertoires were generated with immunoSEQ multiplex PCR, while TCRdb's copy carries only in-frame clones and drops some. The top ten hold under 0.25% of the sample, which has fewer than 850,000 clones, about 96% seen once. The sequencing input was naive CD8+ T cells sorted from blood. These TCRs come from a man younger than 40 in good health. Both conserved end residues are part of each CDR3. The order of the fields is J gene, V gene, clone size, D gene, CDR3 protein, CDR3 DNA. A D gene is named only where the DNA matches it firmly. Where a row states a size, it is once, few, many or the class of an expanded clone; other rows omit it.

J gene: TRBJ2-3; V gene: TRBV18; clone size: -; D gene: -; CDR3 protein: CASSPSGGADTQYF; CDR3 DNA: TGTGCCAGCTCACCAAGCGGTGGGGCAGATACGCAGTATTTT
J gene: TRBJ1-1; V gene: TRBV7-8; clone size: -; D gene: -; CDR3 protein: CASSLGSGGVWGTEAFF; CDR3 DNA: TGTGCCAGCAGCTTGGGATCGGGTGGGGTTTGGGGCACTGAAGCTTTCTTT
J gene: TRBJ2-3; V gene: TRBV4-2; clone size: -; D gene: -; CDR3 protein: CASSQTEVGPDTQYF; CDR3 DNA: TGTGCCAGCAGCCAAACTGAGGTGGGACCAGATACGCAGTATTTT
J gene: TRBJ2-1; V gene: TRBV27; clone size: -; D gene: TRBD2; CDR3 protein: CASSLRPREWDEQFF; CDR3 DNA: TGTGCCAGCAGTTTAAGACCGCGGGAGTGGGATGAGCAGTTCTTC
J gene: TRBJ1-4; V gene: TRBV4-3; clone size: -; D gene: -; CDR3 protein: CASSQSISGTSWNLFF; CDR3 DNA: TGCGCCAGCAGCCAGTCCATCTCCGGGACATCGTGGAATTTGTTTTTT
J gene: TRBJ2-5; V gene: TRBV7-9; clone size: -; D gene: TRBD1; CDR3 protein: CASSSPGQGSETQYF; CDR3 DNA: TGTGCCAGCAGCTCGCCGGGACAGGGTTCGGAGACCCAGTACTTC
J gene: TRBJ1-2; V gene: TRBV4-3; clone size: -; D gene: -; CDR3 protein: CASSPRAGNYGYTF; CDR3 DNA: TGCGCCAGCAGCCCCCGGGCAGGGAACTATGGCTACACCTTC
J gene: TRBJ2-1; V gene: TRBV11-2; clone size: -; D gene: -; CDR3 protein: CASSLGLGAYNEQFF; CDR3 DNA: TGTGCCAGCAGCTTGGGCCTCGGGGCCTACAATGAGCAGTTCTTC
J gene: TRBJ2-7; V gene: TRBV7-9; clone size: -; D gene: -; CDR3 protein: CASSLAEGWESEQYF; CDR3 DNA: TGTGCCAGCAGCTTAGCGGAAGGCTGGGAGTCCGAGCAGTACTTC
J gene: TRBJ2-7; V gene: TRBV18; clone size: once; D gene: TRBD1; CDR3 protein: CASSPRQGAGVAYEQYF; CDR3 DNA: TGTGCCAGCTCACCAAGACAGGGGGCGGGGGTCGCCTACGAGCAGTACTTC